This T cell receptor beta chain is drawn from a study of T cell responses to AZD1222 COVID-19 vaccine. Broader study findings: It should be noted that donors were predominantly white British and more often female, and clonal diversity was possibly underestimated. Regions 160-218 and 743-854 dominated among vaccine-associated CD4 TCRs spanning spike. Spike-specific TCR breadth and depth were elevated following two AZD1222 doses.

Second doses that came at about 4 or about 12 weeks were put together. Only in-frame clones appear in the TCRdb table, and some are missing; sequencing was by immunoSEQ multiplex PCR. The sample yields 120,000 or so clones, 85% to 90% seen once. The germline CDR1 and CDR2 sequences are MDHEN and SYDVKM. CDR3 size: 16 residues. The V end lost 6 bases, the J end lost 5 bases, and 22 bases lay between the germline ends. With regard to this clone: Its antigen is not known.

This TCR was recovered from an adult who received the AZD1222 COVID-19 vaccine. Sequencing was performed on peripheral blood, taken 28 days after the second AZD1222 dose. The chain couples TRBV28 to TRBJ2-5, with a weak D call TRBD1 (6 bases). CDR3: CASRGTVGRGDETQYF. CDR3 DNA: TGTGCCAGCAGGGGTACCGTTGGCAGGGGCGACGAGACCCAGTACTTC.